A single sample is the source of the 9 T cell receptor beta chains below, sequenced in a study of blood T cell repertoires in COVID-19. Method: immunoSEQ multiplex PCR; TCRdb's copy keeps in-frame clones and lacks some. The sample lists roughly 100,000 clones; about four fifths were seen once. The material sequenced was peripheral blood. These receptors were taken from a man older than 75 with COVID-19, enrolled during active disease.

V gene TRBV2 combines with J gene TRBJ2-6; a weak D match, TRBD1 (6 bases). The CDR3 runs 15 residues. In germline, CDR1 is SNHLY, CDR2 FYNNEI. The V and J ends lost 7 bases and 1 base respectively, with 11 bases between them. The chain's CDR3 is CASNLGGSGANVLTF. The CDR3 bases are TGTGCCAGCAACCTAGGGGGTTCTGGGGCCAACGTCCTGACTTTC.

This clone was counted ten times or more. The V call is TRBV7-3, the J call TRBJ1-1, with 8 positions matching TRBD1. Losses at the gene ends were 3 bases for V and 0 bases for J; bases not matched to a gene: 0. Germline V gene lookup returns CDR1 SGHTA and CDR2 FQGTGA. The CDR3 contains 14 residues. DNA for the CDR3: TGTGCCAGCAGCTTGGACAGGGTGAACACTGAAGCTTTCTTT. Residues: CASSLDRVNTEAFF.

J is TRBJ2-1 and V is TRBV28; 14 bases align to TRBD2. There are 18 residues in the CDR3. CDR1 is MDHEN and CDR2 is SYDVKM in the germline V gene. J gave up 9 bases and V 7 bases, and 17 bases lay outside the gene matches. The chain's CDR3 is CASKRPRAGTSGRGEQFF. The DNA for the CDR3 is TGTGCCAGCAAACGGCCAAGGGCCGGGACTAGCGGGAGAGGTGAGCAGTTCTTC.

The rearrangement links TRBV3-1 (or the pseudogene TRBV3-2) to TRBJ2-7; TRBD2 matches at 7 bases. The CDR3 covers 13 residues. V gave up 5 bases and J gave up 7 bases; unmatched junction bases: 8. CDR1 is LGHDT, CDR2 YNNKEL, per germline (reference sequence). The CDR3 spells CASSSRWRGEQYF. The DNA of the CDR3 is TGTGCCAGCAGCTCACGGTGGCGGGGGGAGCAGTACTTC.

In its sample, this clone was seen many times. V and J are TRBV5-4 and TRBJ2-2; TRBD1 might be the D (5 bases). Germline CDR1 and CDR2: SGHNT and YYREEE (reference sequence). The length of the CDR3 is 14 residues. V lost 0 bases and J 8 bases, leaving 11 bases between the germline ends. The CDR3 is CASSLEGARGELFF. The CDR3 DNA reads TGTGCCAGCAGCTTGGAAGGGGCGCGGGGGGAGCTGTTTTTT.

The V call is TRBV6-5, the J call TRBJ1-5; 7 bases are a match to TRBD1. From germline, CDR1 is MNHEY and CDR2 SVGAGI. The CDR3 has 15 amino acids. J lost 7 bases, V lost 2 bases, and 8 bases had no gene match. CDR3 DNA sequence: TGTGCCAGCAGTTACAGGGGGCGGAAGGACCAGCCCCAGCATTTT. As protein: CASSYRGRKDQPQHF.

This sequence joins TRBV30 and TRBJ1-3, with 8 bases lining up with TRBD1. Trimming removed 0 bases from V and 2 bases from J; junction bases left unmatched: 6. CDR3 size: 16 residues. Germline V gene sequence: CDR1 GTSNPN, CDR2 SVGIG (reference sequence). The CDR3 sequence is CAWSVQQGAAGNTIYF. The CDR3, as DNA: TGTGCCTGGAGTGTACAGCAGGGGGCAGCTGGAAACACCATATATTTT.

This chain connects TRBV5-1 to TRBJ1-4; TRBD1 is a possible D gene (5 bases). Trimming cost V 0 bases and J 8 bases, with 14 bases left between them. This CDR3 has 15 residues. Germline CDR1 SGHRS, CDR2 YFSETQ. The CDR3, as DNA: TGCGCCAGCAGCTTGGACGGGGGGAGTGGGGAAAAACTGTTTTTT. As protein: CASSLDGGSGEKLFF.

The rearrangement uses TRBV3-1 (or the pseudogene TRBV3-2) and TRBJ2-5, with 11 bases that match TRBD2. Germline V gene data show CDR1 as LGHDT and CDR2 as YNNKEL (reference sequence). The CDR3 runs 17 residues. V was pared by 1 base and J by 4 bases, with 8 bases of the junction left unmatched. For the CDR3, the DNA is TGTGCCAGCAGCCAAGGCAATAGCGGGAGGGCCTCAGAGACCCAGTACTTC. Encoded protein: CASSQGNSGRASETQYF.